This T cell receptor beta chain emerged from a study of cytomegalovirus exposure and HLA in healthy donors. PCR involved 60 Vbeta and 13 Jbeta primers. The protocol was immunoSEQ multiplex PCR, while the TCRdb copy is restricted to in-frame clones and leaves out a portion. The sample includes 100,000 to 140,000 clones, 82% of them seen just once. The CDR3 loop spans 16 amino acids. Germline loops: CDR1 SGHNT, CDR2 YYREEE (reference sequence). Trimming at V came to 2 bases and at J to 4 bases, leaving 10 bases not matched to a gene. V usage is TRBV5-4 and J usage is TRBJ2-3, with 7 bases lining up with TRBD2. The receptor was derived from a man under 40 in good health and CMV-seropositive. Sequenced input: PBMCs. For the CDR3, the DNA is TGTGCCAGCAGCTTTGGTGCGGGGAGGGCGGCAGATACGCAGTATTTT. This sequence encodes CASSFGAGRAADTQYF.